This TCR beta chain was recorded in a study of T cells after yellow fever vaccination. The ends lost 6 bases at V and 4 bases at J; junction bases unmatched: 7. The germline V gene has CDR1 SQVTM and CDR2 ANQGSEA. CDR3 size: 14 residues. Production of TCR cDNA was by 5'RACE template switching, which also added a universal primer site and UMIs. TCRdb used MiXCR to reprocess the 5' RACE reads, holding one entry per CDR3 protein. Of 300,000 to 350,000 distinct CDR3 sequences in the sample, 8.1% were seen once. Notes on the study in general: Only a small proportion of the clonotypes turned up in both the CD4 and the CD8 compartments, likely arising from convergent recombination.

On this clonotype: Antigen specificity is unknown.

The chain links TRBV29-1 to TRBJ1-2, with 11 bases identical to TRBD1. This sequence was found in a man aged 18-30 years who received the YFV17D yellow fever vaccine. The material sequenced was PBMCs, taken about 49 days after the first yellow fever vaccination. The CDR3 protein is CSVGQGVIGYGYTF. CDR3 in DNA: TGCAGCGTGGGACAGGGGGTGATTGGCTATGGCTACACCTTC.